Listed below are T cell receptor beta chains from one sample, sequenced in a study of response to subunit inactivated influenza vaccine. TCRdb re-called the RT-PCR reads through MiXCR, storing one row per CDR3 protein. The sample lists roughly 150,000 distinct CDR3 sequences, 11% occurring once. Sequenced material: non-naive T cells sorted from PBMCs, taken 45 days after vaccination. These receptors were collected from a man aged 45 to 65 who received an inactivated influenza vaccine. CDR3s include the opening cysteine and the closing phenylalanine or tryptophan. Each record gives: V gene, J gene, clone size, D gene, CDR3 DNA, CDR3 protein. A D gene is named only where the DNA matches it firmly. Clone sizes are given selectively: once, few, many, or a class where the clone is expanded.

TRBV5-5	TRBJ1-2	NA	TRBD1	TGTGCCAGCAGCCCGACAGGGGGCGACTATGGCTACACCTTC	CASSPTGGDYGYTF
TRBV12-3/TRBV12-4	TRBJ1-5	few	NA	TGTGCCAGCAGCCTCAGAACCCTATATAGTAATCAGCCCCAGCATTTT	CASSLRTLYSNQPQHF
TRBV12-3/TRBV12-4	TRBJ1-6	few	NA	TGTGCCAGCACCAACCCCTCCTCACCCCTCCACTTT	CASTNPSSPLHF
TRBV9	TRBJ2-2	few	TRBD2	TGTGCCAGCAGCGTAGGAACTAGCGGGAGACACACCGGGGAGCTGTTTTTT	CASSVGTSGRHTGELFF
TRBV20-1	TRBJ2-1	many	NA	TGCAGTGCTAGAATGCCGGGACTTGACAATGAGCAGTTCTTC	CSARMPGLDNEQFF
TRBV12-3/TRBV12-4	TRBJ2-3	few	TRBD2	TGTGCCAGCAGTCTCAGCGGGAGCTCAGATACGCAGTATTTT	CASSLSGSSDTQYF
TRBV6-1	TRBJ2-5	NA	TRBD1	TGTGCCAGCACGCCTCTCGGACAGGCGGAGACCCAGTACTTC	CASTPLGQAETQYF
TRBV4-1	TRBJ2-4	NA	NA	TGCGCCAGCAGCCAAGAGGTTGTCCCCCTGACCAAAAAAGCCAAAAACATTCAGTACTTC	CASSQEVVPLTKKAKNIQYF
TRBV5-1	TRBJ1-2	NA	TRBD1	TGCGCCAGCAGCTCTACCGGGACAGGGGACTATGGCTACACCTTC	CASSSTGTGDYGYTF
TRBV12-3/TRBV12-4	TRBJ1-2	NA	TRBD1	TGTGCCAGCAGTTTGGCTCGACAGGGAGGACATGGCTACACCTTC	CASSLARQGGHGYTF
TRBV4-2	TRBJ2-2	NA	TRBD1	TGTGCCAGCAGCCGGGGACAGGGAAAAACCGGGGAGCTGTTTTTT	CASSRGQGKTGELFF
TRBV20-1	TRBJ2-1	few	TRBD2	TGCAGTGCTAGACTAGCGGGAGTAACCTACAATGAGCAGTTCTTC	CSARLAGVTYNEQFF
TRBV28	TRBJ1-6	NA	NA	TGTGCCAGCCGGCCTAACTATAATTCACCCCTCCACTTT	CASRPNYNSPLHF
TRBV11-2	TRBJ1-6	few	NA	TGTGCCAGCAGCCAAGGAGGGTTACGATCACCCCTCCACTTT	CASSQGGLRSPLHF
TRBV7-3	TRBJ1-1	many	NA	TGTGCCAGCAGCTTAATGGTGAACACTGAAGCTTTCTTT	CASSLMVNTEAFF
TRBV21-1	TRBJ2-7	NA	NA	TGTGCCAGCACTGTGCAGGCCTACTCTACGAGGCAGTACTTC	CASTVQAYSTRQYF
TRBV12-3/TRBV12-4	TRBJ2-3	few	NA	TGTGCCAGCAGTTTAGGAGGGAGAACAGATACGCAGTATTTT	CASSLGGRTDTQYF
TRBV6-1	TRBJ2-7	NA	NA	TGTGCCAGCAGTCCCATGGGCAGGACCATCAACTCCTACGAGCAGTACTTC	CASSPMGRTINSYEQYF
TRBV20-1	TRBJ2-1	few	NA	TGCAGTGCTAGAGTCGGAAACAACAATGAGCAGTTCTTC	CSARVGNNNEQFF
TRBV7-9	TRBJ2-4	many	NA	TGTGCCAGCAGCTTATCAGGGTTCAAAAACATTCAGTACTTC	CASSLSGFKNIQYF
TRBV7-7	TRBJ2-7	NA	NA	TGTGCTAGCAGCTTTAGACAGGCAGTTCCTACCTACGAGCAGTACTTC	CASSFRQAVPTYEQYF
TRBV15	TRBJ2-1	few	TRBD1	TGTGCCACCAGCAGAGATCAGGGGACAGGGGAGCAGTTCTTC	CATSRDQGTGEQFF
TRBV20-1	TRBJ2-7	NA	TRBD1	TGCAGTGCTAGACCAGATGGCCGGGACAGGGGTACGACGTACCAGTACTTC	CSARPDGRDRGTTYQYF
TRBV20-1	TRBJ2-3	many	TRBD2	TGCAGTGCTTGGGCGGGGGGCCTTAGCACAGATACGCAGTATTTT	CSAWAGGLSTDTQYF
TRBV28	TRBJ2-7	NA	NA	TGTGCCAGCAGTGTTCTAGGGGCGGGATACATTAATCCCTCCTACGAGCAGTACTTC	CASSVLGAGYINPSYEQYF
TRBV27	TRBJ2-1	few	TRBD2	TGTGCCAGCAGTTCCCGGACTAGCGAGTACAATGAGCAGTTCTTC	CASSSRTSEYNEQFF
TRBV2	TRBJ1-4	few	NA	TGTGCCAGCAGTGATAGAGGAGGGAAGAATGAAAAACTGTTTTTT	CASSDRGGKNEKLFF
TRBV20-1	TRBJ1-3	many	NA	TGCAGTGCCACCCTAGATGGAAACACCATATATTTT	CSATLDGNTIYF
TRBV28	TRBJ2-5	NA	NA	TGTGCCAGCAGTTTCGCGGGACAGCTTCAAGAGACCCAGTACTTC	CASSFAGQLQETQYF
TRBV19	TRBJ2-1	few	TRBD1	TGTGCCAGTAGTACCCCCGGGACAGGGGAGAATGAGCAGTTCTTC	CASSTPGTGENEQFF
TRBV6-2/TRBV6-3	TRBJ2-5	NA	TRBD1	TGTGCCAGCAGTATTCCAGGGGGCAAGACCCAGTACTTC	CASSIPGGKTQYF
TRBV20-1	TRBJ1-5	few	NA	TGCAGTGCTAGAGATCCGGCAGGGCCTCAGCCCCAGCATTTT	CSARDPAGPQPQHF
TRBV25-1	TRBJ2-5	few	TRBD2	TGTGCCAGCAGTGAATTGGGAACGACTAGCGGGAGGGTAGAGACCCAGTACTTC	CASSELGTTSGRVETQYF
TRBV28	TRBJ2-1	many	NA	TGTGCCAGCAGTTTGACGATCAATGAGCAGTTCTTC	CASSLTINEQFF
TRBV3-1	TRBJ2-7	NA	TRBD1	TGTGCCAGCAGCCAAGGCTTACCCGGGACAGGGCCCTACGAGCAGTACTTC	CASSQGLPGTGPYEQYF